These 19 T cell receptor beta chains were sequenced from one sample in a study of T cell responses to AZD1222 COVID-19 vaccine. This table comes from immunoSEQ multiplex PCR, and its TCRdb copy is limited to in-frame clones, with some not included. The sample holds 150,000 to 180,000 clones; 88% are singletons and the top ten take 3% to 3.5%. Sequencing used peripheral blood, obtained on day 0 of AZD1222 vaccination. Receptors originate from an adult in good health.

The chain uses TRBV5-1 and TRBJ2-7, with 9 bases fitting TRBD1. CDR1 and CDR2 from the germline V gene are SGHRS and YFSETQ. The CDR3 consists of 14 residues. The J segment lost 6 bases and the V segment lost 3 bases, leaving 7 bases of the junction unmatched. The CDR3 sequence is CASSSGTGSSEQYF. In nucleotides, the CDR3 is TGCGCCAGCAGCTCCGGGACAGGGTCTAGCGAGCAGTACTTC.

The V gene is TRBV5-1, the J gene TRBJ2-7; D is undetermined. Trimming removed 0 bases from V and 0 bases from J, with 13 bases in between. This CDR3 contains 16 residues. The germline V gene has CDR1 SGHRS and CDR2 YFSETQ. CDR3 in DNA: TGCGCCAGCAGCTTGGCTCTGGTGGGGTCCTCCTACGAGCAGTACTTC. It specifies CASSLALVGSSYEQYF.

The rearrangement links TRBV2 to TRBJ1-5, with D maybe TRBD1 (5 bases). V was cut by 6 bases and J by 4 bases, with 10 bases left in between. CDR3 length: 13 amino acids. Germline V gene sequence: CDR1 SNHLY, CDR2 FYNNEI. The CDR3 loop reads CASSGAGNQPQHF. For the CDR3, the DNA is TGTGCCAGCAGCGGGGCCGGGAATCAGCCCCAGCATTTT.

This chain connects TRBV29-1 to TRBJ1-2, with TRBD1 identical over 8 bases. In germline, CDR1 is SQVTM, CDR2 ANQGSEA. Trimming took 7 bases from V and 3 from J; bases not matched to a gene: 4. The length of the CDR3 is 12 residues. CDR3 sequence: CSAQGAHYGYTF. The CDR3 bases are TGCAGCGCCCAGGGGGCACACTATGGCTACACCTTC.

J is TRBJ1-4 and V is TRBV5-1; 10 nucleotides match TRBD1. With V trimmed by 4 bases and J by 6 bases, 9 bases remained unmatched. This CDR3 has 16 residues. Germline V gene lookup returns CDR1 SGHRS and CDR2 YFSETQ. The CDR3 coding sequence is TGCGCCAGCAGCGTCCAGACAGGGGGCCCTTATGAAAAACTGTTTTTT. Its protein is CASSVQTGGPYEKLFF.

This clone was detected a few times. The CDR3 sequence: CASTPEGGASYEQYF. The CDR3 DNA is TGTGCCAGCACCCCAGAGGGAGGGGCTTCCTACGAGCAGTACTTC. This chain uses TRBV27 with TRBJ2-7; TRBD2 aligns across 7 bases. The CDR3 totals 15 residues. The germline CDR1 and CDR2 sequences are MNHEY and SMNVEV (reference sequence). J was trimmed by 1 base and V by 7 bases; bases with no gene match: 10.

This chain uses TRBV18 with TRBJ2-5, with D possibly matching TRBD2 (5 bases). The V gene's germline CDR1 is KGHSH and CDR2 LQKENI. V was shortened by 4 bases and J by 1 base, with 10 bases between the two germline ends. This CDR3 spans 14 amino acids. CDR3 protein: CASSLGLVQETQYF. The DNA for the CDR3 is TGTGCCAGCTCACTTGGACTCGTCCAAGAGACCCAGTACTTC.

J is TRBJ1-2 and V is TRBV6-8; 7 bases fit TRBD1. In germline, CDR1 is MNHGY, CDR2 SAAAGT. The V and J ends lost 2 bases and 0 bases, in that order; junction bases with no gene match: 6. The CDR3 is made up of 16 amino acids. For the CDR3, the DNA is TGTGCCAGCAGTTACCCCAGGGGGAGAGCTAACTATGGCTACACCTTC. The encoded protein is CASSYPRGRANYGYTF.

The chain recombines TRBV19 with TRBJ1-2; 7 bases are a match to TRBD1. The J segment lost 8 bases and the V segment lost 6 bases, leaving 6 bases of the junction unmatched. The CDR3 sequence is 12 residues long. Germline-derived CDR1 and CDR2 are LNHDA and SQIVND (reference sequence). In DNA form, the CDR3 reads TGTGCCAGTAGCGGACAGGCGGGCGGCTACACCTTC. Its translation is CASSGQAGGYTF.

The chain uses TRBV5-5 and TRBJ2-1; no clear D. Trimming left V 1 base short and J 6 bases short, with 5 bases between. CDR3 size: 12 residues. Per germline, CDR1 SGHKS and CDR2 YYEKEE (reference sequence). CDR3 in amino acids: CASSLSGNEQFF. CDR3 bases: TGTGCCAGCAGCTTGTCCGGCAATGAGCAGTTCTTC.

The gene calls are TRBV6-2 or TRBV6-3 and TRBJ2-7; TRBD2 matches 9 bases. The V gene end was trimmed by 5 bases and the J gene end by 3 bases; junction bases not matched to a gene: 17. CDR3 length: 18 residues. Germline values: CDR1 MNHEY, CDR2 SVGEGT. The CDR3 DNA reads TGTGCCAGCAGTAAAATTAATGGCGCTAGCGGGGTCCTCTACGAGCAGTACTTC. This translates into CASSKINGASGVLYEQYF.

CDR3 region: CASSPSVPQGQFF. As DNA, the CDR3 is TGTGCCAGCAGTCCCTCCGTCCCCCAGGGGCAGTTCTTC. V gene TRBV6-2 or TRBV6-3 combines with J gene TRBJ2-1; the D gene is possibly TRBD1 (5 bases). Trimming took 5 bases from V and 12 from J, leaving 17 bases between them. Germline assignment: CDR1 MNHEY and CDR2 SVGEGT. There are 13 residues in the CDR3.

This chain connects TRBV7-8 to TRBJ1-1; TRBD1 matches 10 bases. V lost 5 bases to trimming and J lost 4 bases; unmatched junction nucleotides: 4. Germline CDR1 is SGHVS and CDR2 is FQNEAQ. The CDR3 spans 14 residues. CDR3 bases: TGTGCCAGCAGCCCGGGACAGGGGCCCACTGAAGCTTTCTTT. Translated, it gives CASSPGQGPTEAFF.

The count of this clone is one. The V and J genes are TRBV7-8 and TRBJ1-2; D gene unclear. Germline V gene data show CDR1 as SGHVS and CDR2 as FQNEAQ. Trimming cost V 2 bases and J 8 bases, with 12 bases left between them. The CDR3 totals 13 residues. CDR3 protein: CASSLQVQWGYTF. CDR3 sequence (DNA): TGTGCCAGCAGCTTACAAGTCCAATGGGGCTACACCTTC.

This clone is medium-sized by share. The J gene is TRBJ1-1, the V gene TRBV7-9, with D possibly TRBD1 on 6 matching bases. The CDR3 totals 14 residues. The ends were cut back, 5 bases at V and 4 bases at J, with 14 bases in the middle. Germline V gene lookup returns CDR1 SEHNR and CDR2 FQNEAQ (reference sequence). The CDR3 DNA is TGTGCCAGCAGCACCGAGGGGGTGAGCACTGAAGCTTTCTTT. Its translation: CASSTEGVSTEAFF.

This chain connects TRBV4-3 to TRBJ2-2, with 9 bases lining up with TRBD1. Germline trimming cut 4 bases from V and 0 bases from J; bases unmatched to any gene: 3. This CDR3 region has 16 residues. The germline V gene encodes CDR1 LGHNA and CDR2 YSLEER. As DNA, the CDR3 is TGCGCCAGCAGCCGGACAGGGGCCCCGAACACCGGGGAGCTGTTTTTT. This encodes CASSRTGAPNTGELFF.

The CDR3 nucleotides are TGCGCCAGCTACGGACAGGATAATTCACCCCTCCACTTT. Translated: CASYGQDNSPLHF. The V call is TRBV5-1, the J call TRBJ1-6; 7 nucleotides agree with TRBD1. The junction had 3 bases not matched to a gene; V was cut back by 7 bases and J by 5 bases. This CDR3 contains 13 residues. Germline lookup yields CDR1 SGHRS and CDR2 YFSETQ.

The rearrangement uses TRBV2 and TRBJ2-7; 8 positions match TRBD2. The CDR3 covers 14 residues. Unmatched junction bases numbered 12, after V lost 8 bases and J lost 6 bases. Germline CDR1 reads SNHLY; CDR2 reads FYNNEI. The CDR3 coding sequence is TGTGCCAGCGCCGGGGGGGCCCTAGGTTTCGAGCAGTACTTC. This gives the protein CASAGGALGFEQYF.

This clone was recorded a few times. This chain connects TRBV28 to TRBJ1-1; TRBD1 matches 8 bases. With V trimmed by 6 bases and J by 8 bases, 5 bases remained unmatched. From germline, CDR1 is MDHEN and CDR2 SYDVKM. The CDR3 length is 12 residues. Written as DNA, the CDR3 is TGTGCCAGCAGCGCCGGACAGGGCGAAGCTTTCTTT. Its protein is CASSAGQGEAFF.